The 5 T cell receptor beta chains listed next were all sequenced from one sample in a study of siplizumab effects on memory and regulatory T cells. Method: immunoSEQ multiplex PCR; TCRdb's copy keeps in-frame clones and lacks some. This repertoire shows over 85,000 clones, nearly 95% found once; its top ten account for over 0.25%. The sequencing sample was made of non-Treg CD4+ T cells sorted from blood. Receptor source: a human donor in good health.

The J gene is TRBJ2-7, the V gene TRBV7-2; TRBD2 aligns across 9 bases. The V and J ends lost 1 base and 5 bases, in that order; junction bases with no gene match: 12. Germline V gives CDR1 SGHTA, CDR2 FQGNSA. The CDR3 sequence is 17 residues long. As DNA, the CDR3 is TGTGCCAGCAGCTTAGGATTGTCTAGCGGGGCCGGGAACGAGCAGTACTTC. This translates into CASSLGLSSGAGNEQYF. Supplemented by reference TRBV7-2 and TRBJ2-7, the full variable domain reads GAGVSQSPSNKVTEKGKDVELRCDPISGHTALYWYRQSLGQGLEFLIYFQGNSAPDKSGLPSDRFSAERTGGSVSTLTIQRTQQEDSAVYLCASSLGLSSGAGNEQYFGPGTRLTVT.

V is TRBV15 and J is TRBJ2-2, with D unclear. The V end lost 0 bases, the J end lost 8 bases, and 7 bases lay between the germline ends. CDR3 length equals 13 residues. Germline values: CDR1 LNHNV, CDR2 YYDKDF (reference sequence). CDR3 sequence reads: CATSRDLRGELFF. CDR3 DNA: TGTGCCACCAGCAGAGATCTGCGGGGGGAGCTGTTTTTT.

The gene calls are TRBV5-1 and TRBJ2-7; possible D gene TRBD1, 6 bases. The CDR3 covers 14 residues. The germline CDR1 and CDR2 sequences are SGHRS and YFSETQ. V was trimmed by 3 bases and J by 0 bases, leaving 10 bases between them. In DNA form, the CDR3 reads TGCGCCAGCAGCTGGGCAGGGGACTCCTACGAGCAGTACTTC. Its translation: CASSWAGDSYEQYF.

The rearrangement links TRBV5-8 to TRBJ1-5, with D unresolved. The CDR3 has 15 residues. Germline CDR1 and CDR2: SGHTS and YDEGEE. With 0 bases removed from V and 4 bases from J, the gap between germline ends came to 11 bases. The CDR3 DNA is TGTGCCAGCAGCTTGGGGATCCTCTCTAATCAGCCCCAGCATTTT. Its protein is CASSLGILSNQPQHF.

The chain recombines TRBV5-6 with TRBJ1-1, with D possibly matching TRBD1 (5 bases). There are 17 residues in the CDR3. The germline gives CDR1 SGHDT, CDR2 YYEEEE. V shed 4 bases and J shed 10 bases, with 29 bases lying between them. In nucleotides, the CDR3 is TGTGCCAGCAGCCCGGTGCGGTTATCAGGGATCCTAGATGGAGCTTTCTTT. Its translation: CASSPVRLSGILDGAFF.